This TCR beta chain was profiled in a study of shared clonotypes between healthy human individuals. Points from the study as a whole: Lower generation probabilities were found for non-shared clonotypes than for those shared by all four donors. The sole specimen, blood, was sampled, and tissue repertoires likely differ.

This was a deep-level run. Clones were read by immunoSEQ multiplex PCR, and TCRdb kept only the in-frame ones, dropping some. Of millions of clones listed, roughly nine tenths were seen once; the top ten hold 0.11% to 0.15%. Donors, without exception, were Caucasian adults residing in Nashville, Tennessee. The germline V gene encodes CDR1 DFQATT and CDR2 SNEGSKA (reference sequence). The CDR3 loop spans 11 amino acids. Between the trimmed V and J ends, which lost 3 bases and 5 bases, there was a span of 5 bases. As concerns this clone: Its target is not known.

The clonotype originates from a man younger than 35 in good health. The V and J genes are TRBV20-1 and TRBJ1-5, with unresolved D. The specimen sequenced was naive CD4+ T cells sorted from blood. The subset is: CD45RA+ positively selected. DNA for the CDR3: TGCAGTGCTAGTCACGATCAGCCCCAGCATTTT. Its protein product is CSASHDQPQHF.